The rows below give T cell receptor beta chains drawn from one sample of a study of PD-1 blockade in classical Hodgkin lymphoma. Here immunoSEQ multiplex PCR was the method, and the copy in TCRdb shows in-frame clones only, minus some. This sample yields nearly 55,000 clones, of which 81% are seen a single time; 16% belongs to the top ten. The starting material was peripheral blood mononuclear cells (PBMCs), obtained at baseline. Source of these receptors: a human donor with classical Hodgkin lymphoma. Both conserved end residues are part of each CDR3. The D gene is left open where the match is weak. The size entry is marked missing in some rows and otherwise reads once, few, many or a size class.

size: few; J: TRBJ2-5; D: TRBD2; V: TRBV7-2; CDR3: CASRQGTSGLSTQYF; DNA: TGTGCCAGCAGGCAAGGGACTAGCGGGCTCAGTACCCAGTACTTC
size: .; J: TRBJ2-7; D: .; V: TRBV19; CDR3: CASSIEWGQFGEQYF; DNA: TGTGCCAGTAGTATAGAATGGGGACAATTCGGCGAGCAGTACTTC
size: .; J: TRBJ1-4; D: .; V: TRBV18; CDR3: CASSPPGIIEATNEKLFF; DNA: TGTGCCAGCTCACCACCCGGCATAATAGAAGCAACTAATGAAAAACTGTTTTTT
size: .; J: TRBJ1-2; D: .; V: TRBV15; CDR3: CATSRGVSVSSNYGYTF; DNA: TGTGCCACCAGCAGAGGGGTATCGGTATCTTCTAACTATGGCTACACCTTC
size: few; J: TRBJ1-1; D: .; V: TRBV11-2; CDR3: CASSFTGGRTEAFF; DNA: TGTGCCAGCAGCTTCACGGGGGGTCGGACTGAAGCTTTCTTT
size: .; J: TRBJ1-5; D: .; V: TRBV5-5; CDR3: CASSSRGNQPQHF; DNA: TGTGCCAGCAGCTCCCGAGGCAATCAGCCCCAGCATTTT
size: .; J: TRBJ2-3; D: .; V: TRBV12-5; CDR3: CASGLVLGGPRTDTQYF; DNA: TGTGCTAGTGGTTTGGTATTAGGCGGGCCCCGCACAGATACGCAGTATTTT
size: .; J: TRBJ2-1; D: .; V: TRBV5-4; CDR3: CASSSFSSYNEQFF; DNA: TGTGCCAGCAGCTCCTTTAGTTCCTACAATGAGCAGTTCTTC
size: .; J: TRBJ2-1; D: TRBD2; V: TRBV4-1; CDR3: CASSRLTSGTYNEQFF; DNA: TGCGCCAGCAGCCGCCTGACTAGCGGAACCTACAATGAGCAGTTCTTC
size: .; J: TRBJ2-5; D: .; V: TRBV4-3; CDR3: CASSQEDRQETQYF; DNA: TGCGCCAGCAGCCAAGAAGACAGACAAGAGACCCAGTACTTC